This T cell receptor beta chain was obtained from a study of spatial heterogeneity in lung cancer. Study background: There were consistently more beta-chain sequences detected than alpha-chain sequences.

The germline gives CDR1 MNHEY, CDR2 SVGEGT. The CDR3 spans 13 residues. V lost 6 bases to trimming and J lost 7 bases; unmatched junction nucleotides: 6. This clonotype showed up just a few times. Regarding time point: sample taken at primary tumor resection. TCRdb re-called the 5' RACE reads through MiXCR, storing one row per CDR3 protein. This table holds about 92,000 distinct CDR3 sequences, over 9.5% found once. This chain joins TRBV6-2 or TRBV6-3 and TRBJ2-1; 7 nucleotides agree with TRBD2. The receptor was isolated from a male donor with early-stage non-small cell lung cancer. Specimen: PBMCs, collected at surgery. The CDR3 nucleotides read TGTGCCAGCAGGATGACTAGCATGAATGAGCAGTTCTTC. Its translation is CASRMTSMNEQFF.